This T cell receptor (beta chain) was recorded in a study of Ad26.COV2.S vaccination and SARS-CoV-2 variants. Across the whole study: Donor allocation was to the COV1001 Ad26.COV2.S trial arm. Notes on the study in general: Analytic work on TCR breadth and depth might have understated the full extent of total T cell responses. Vaccine recipients posted higher spike-specific TCR breadth than their placebo counterparts.

This sample's treatment: approximately 18 received Ad26.COV2.S at low or high dose, single or two shots; about five received placebo; per-sample allocation not given. Samples analyzed were those drawn on day 63 after the first vaccine or placebo injection. This vaccine is an Ad26 vector that expresses the Wuhan-strain SARS-CoV-2 spike. Germline values: CDR1 SGDLS, CDR2 YYNGEE. Trimming cost V 4 bases and J 3 bases, with 9 bases left between them. The CDR3 sequence is 13 residues long. Generated by immunoSEQ multiplex PCR, the TCRdb table keeps only in-frame clones and is missing some. The table lists roughly 320,000 clones, roughly 91% of them singletons. Comment on this clone: Its antigen is unidentified.

This TCR was recovered from a person between 18 and 65 years old who received the Ad26.COV2.S COVID-19 vaccine or a placebo. Specimen: peripheral blood, collected in a trial of Ad26.COV2.S vaccine versus placebo. This chain links TRBV9 with TRBJ2-3; D gene unclear. CDR3 sequence reads: CASSPGTTDTQYF. The CDR3 coding sequence is TGTGCCAGCAGCCCCGGAACTACAGATACGCAGTATTTT. The variable domain in full, completed from reference TRBV9 and TRBJ2-3, reads DSGVTQTPKHLITATGQRVTLRCSPRSGDLSVYWYQQSLDQGLQFLIQYYNGEERAKGNILERFSAQQFPDLHSELNLSSLELGDSALYFCASSPGTTDTQYFGPGTRLTVL.